The clone carrying this T cell receptor beta chain was seen a few times. Antigen specificity is unknown. Time point described: pre-sensitization, week 0. Treatment given: therapeutic diphenylcyclopropenone sensitization with weekly scalp DPC. This specimen comes from a study of human T cells and chemical hapten exposure. Looked up from germline, CDR1 is LGHNA and CDR2 is YSLEER. V gave up 0 bases and J gave up 0 bases, with 9 bases separating them. The CDR3 extends over 16 amino acids. Individual cDNA molecules had unique molecular identifiers attached to them by the library. TCRdb used MiXCR to reprocess the RACE reads, holding one entry per CDR3 protein. The repertoire includes 250,000 to 300,000 distinct CDR3 sequences, roughly 7.4% of them detected once, and roughly 1.2% sits in the top ten. Study-wide results and limits: Alopecia in all donors means immunity may differ from healthy individuals.

J is TRBJ2-1 and V is TRBV4-3, with D unresolved. The sequencing used whole blood, collected in connection with sensitization to the hapten diphenylcyclopropenone (DPC). The sequence came from a man aged 18 to 29 with alopecia areata. Some clones in this sample may be carry-over from other donors' samples. CDR3 residues: CASSQDSQSSYNEQFF. Written as DNA, the CDR3 is TGCGCCAGCAGCCAAGATAGTCAGAGCTCCTACAATGAGCAGTTCTTC.